Listed below are T cell receptor beta chains from one sample, sequenced in a study of cytomegalovirus exposure and HLA in healthy donors. Profiling relied on immunoSEQ multiplex PCR, and the TCRdb table lists in-frame clones only, not all of them. The sample contains nearly 200,000 clones, 70% to 85% of which appear only once. The source material was PBMCs. The source is a boy aged 2-9 years in good health and CMV-seronegative. The CDR3 runs from the conserved cysteine through the conserved F or W. Fields, in order: clone size, CDR3 length, D gene, J gene, V gene, CDR3 DNA, CDR3 protein. A D gene is named only where the DNA matches it firmly. A clone size is listed for some rows: how often the clone was seen (once, few, many), or a class if it is expanded.

>-|15|-|TRBJ2-5|TRBV7-8
TGTGCCAGCAGCTTAGAGGCGGGTCCCCAAGAGACCCAGTACTTC
CASSLEAGPQETQYF
>-|13|-|TRBJ1-5|TRBV30
TGTGCCTGGACCAACCAGAGCAATCAGCCCCAGCATTTT
CAWTNQSNQPQHF
>-|16|TRBD1|TRBJ2-7|TRBV7-9
TGTGCCAGCAGCTGGAAAGACAGGGGGGCCTCCTACGAGCAGTACTTC
CASSWKDRGASYEQYF
>-|13|-|TRBJ2-2|TRBV10-1
TGCGCCAGCAGTGAGACTAACACCGGGGAGCTGTTTTTT
CASSETNTGELFF
>-|14|-|TRBJ1-1|TRBV30
TGTGCCTGGAGTTACCTTGACTTGTACACTGAAGCTTTCTTT
CAWSYLDLYTEAFF
>-|12|-|TRBJ2-3|TRBV6-6
TGTGCCAGCAGTTCTTTCACAGATACGCAGTATTTT
CASSSFTDTQYF
>-|14|TRBD1|TRBJ1-4|TRBV7-9
TGTGCCAGCAGCTTAGCAGGGGGCGACGAAAAACTGTTTTTT
CASSLAGGDEKLFF
>-|13|-|TRBJ2-3|TRBV6-1
TGTGCCAGCAAAGTAGCGATTACAGATACGCAGTATTTT
CASKVAITDTQYF
>-|15|TRBD2|TRBJ2-1|TRBV5-1
TGCGCCAGCAGCTTGGTCCTAGCGGGGGCTAATGAGCAGTTCTTC
CASSLVLAGANEQFF
>-|16|-|TRBJ1-2|TRBV5-1
TGCGCCAGCAGCTTGACCCCAGGCAGGAATTCGGATGGCTACACCTTC
CASSLTPGRNSDGYTF
>-|13|-|TRBJ2-1|TRBV30
TGTGCCTGGAGTCGTACTATCCACAATGAGCAGTTCTTC
CAWSRTIHNEQFF
>-|16|-|TRBJ1-2|TRBV19
TGTGCCAGTAGTATAGATGCAGAATATAGGGGCTATGGCTACACCTTC
CASSIDAEYRGYGYTF
>once|13|-|TRBJ2-1|TRBV5-7
TGTGCCAGCAGCTCCCAGGGTCCGGCTGAGCAGTTCTTC
CASSSQGPAEQFF
>-|15|TRBD2|TRBJ2-1|TRBV5-4
TGTGCCAGCAGCTTTGGAGCGGGGGGGCACAATGAGCAGTTCTTC
CASSFGAGGHNEQFF
>-|16|-|TRBJ2-3|TRBV9
TGTGCCAGCAGCGCGGGGGACAGTCCTAGCACAGATACGCAGTATTTT
CASSAGDSPSTDTQYF
>-|15|-|TRBJ1-5|TRBV19
TGTGCCACCAAAACAGGCCCTTATAGCAATCAGCCCCAGCATTTT
CATKTGPYSNQPQHF
>-|15|-|TRBJ1-1|TRBV4-1
TGCGCCAGCAGCCAAGGTTCCGACAGAAACACTGAAGCTTTCTTT
CASSQGSDRNTEAFF
>-|16|-|TRBJ1-3|TRBV11-2
TGTGCCAGCAGCCCAATACAGGGAAAGGTTGGAAACACCATATATTTT
CASSPIQGKVGNTIYF
>-|14|-|TRBJ1-2|TRBV11-2
TGTGCCAGCAGCTTATCCCGGGGAGGCTATGGCTACACCTTC
CASSLSRGGYGYTF
>-|11|-|TRBJ2-7|TRBV20-1
TGCAGTGCTCGACAGTCCTACGAGCAGTACTTC
CSARQSYEQYF
>-|12|-|TRBJ2-2|TRBV7-9
TGTGCCAGCGCTGGAGGCACCGGGGAGCTGTTTTTT
CASAGGTGELFF
>-|14|-|TRBJ1-2|TRBV5-1
TGCGCCAGCTTCGACGGGCAGGGGCCGTATGGCTACACCTTC
CASFDGQGPYGYTF
>-|13|-|TRBJ2-5|TRBV18
TGTGCCAGCTCACCGGCACCGAGGGAGACCCAGTACTTC
CASSPAPRETQYF
>-|15|-|TRBJ1-3|TRBV10-3
TGTGCCATCAGTACAGTCCTACTCGGAGGAAACACCATATATTTT
CAISTVLLGGNTIYF
>-|17|TRBD1|TRBJ1-2|TRBV4-1
TGCGCCAGCAGCCACCTTACCGGGACAGGGGGCGTCTATGGCTACACCTTC
CASSHLTGTGGVYGYTF
>-|18|TRBD1|TRBJ2-6|TRBV7-2
TGTGCCAGCAGTTTACCGGGACAGAGTTCCTCTGGGGCCAACGTCCTGACTTTC
CASSLPGQSSSGANVLTF
>-|14|TRBD1|TRBJ2-5|TRBV9
TGTGCCAGCAGTCGGGGGACAGGGGGAGAGACCCAGTACTTC
CASSRGTGGETQYF
>-|13|-|TRBJ2-1|TRBV6-5
TGTGCCAGCAGTTTAGACAGCTACAATGAGCAGTTCTTC
CASSLDSYNEQFF
>-|19|TRBD2|TRBJ2-7|TRBV4-2
TGTGCCAGCAGCACAAGACTAGCGGGGGGGGGAGAAGCTCCCTACGAGCAGTACTTC
CASSTRLAGGGEAPYEQYF
>-|18|TRBD2|TRBJ2-3|TRBV4-1
TGCGCCAGCAGCCAAGAGTATGGGACTAGCGGGGGGTTGGATACGCAGTATTTT
CASSQEYGTSGGLDTQYF
>-|14|-|TRBJ1-5|TRBV19
TGTGCCAGTAGCGCCCCGGGAGTTAATCAGCCCCAGCATTTT
CASSAPGVNQPQHF
>-|16|-|TRBJ1-1|TRBV5-4
TGTGCCAGCAGCTGGGACCGTCTGGGGGCGGACACTGAAGCTTTCTTT
CASSWDRLGADTEAFF
>-|14|TRBD2|TRBJ2-4|TRBV2
TGTGCCAGCGCGAGCGGGGGGCTAGGGAACATTCAGTACTTC
CASASGGLGNIQYF
>few|8|-|TRBJ1-2|TRBV7-9
TGTTCCAGCAGCCCGCAGCGGTTC
CSSSPQRF
>-|16|TRBD1|TRBJ2-2|TRBV29-1
TGCAGCGTTAGGACACAGGGGGGCACGAACACCGGGGAGCTGTTTTTT
CSVRTQGGTNTGELFF
>-|13|TRBD1|TRBJ2-3|TRBV19
TGTGCCAGTAGTATCCAGGGGGCAGATACGCAGTATTTT
CASSIQGADTQYF
>-|14|-|TRBJ1-5|TRBV27
TGTGCCAGCAGAGGAGGACAGAGCAATCAGCCCCAGCATTTT
CASRGGQSNQPQHF
>-|15|TRBD1|TRBJ1-6|TRBV6-5
TGTGCCAGCAGTTACAATACAGGGGGCTATTCACCCCTCCACTTT
CASSYNTGGYSPLHF
>-|13|-|TRBJ1-5|TRBV11-2
TGTGCCAGCAGCTTGGGAGTGGGTCAGCCCCAGCATTTT
CASSLGVGQPQHF
>-|14|-|TRBJ2-7|TRBV11-2
TGTGCCAGCAGCTTAGAGGCTAGCGTCTACGAGCAGTACTTC
CASSLEASVYEQYF
>few|16|-|TRBJ2-2|TRBV7-9
TGTGCCAGCAGCCCCCCGGGAGCGAGGGGTTCCGGGGAGCTGTTTTTT
CASSPPGARGSGELFF
>-|16|-|TRBJ2-3|TRBV7-2
TGTGCCAGCAGCCAACAATCTTTGATAGAGGGTGGTACGCAGTATTTT
CASSQQSLIEGGTQYF
>-|14|-|TRBJ1-4|TRBV19
TGTGCCAGTAGTCAGGACAGAACTAATGAAAAACTGTTTTTT
CASSQDRTNEKLFF
>-|13|-|TRBJ1-2|TRBV10-3
TGTGCCATCACCCCACGAGGGAACTATGGCTACACCTTC
CAITPRGNYGYTF
>once|13|-|TRBJ1-1|TRBV7-2
TGTGCCAGCAGCTTAGGGGGGGAGGATGAAGCTTTCTTT
CASSLGGEDEAFF
>-|14|-|TRBJ1-1|TRBV7-2
TGTGCCAGCAGCGCTTACAGGGAACGCGCTGAAGCTTTCTTT
CASSAYRERAEAFF
>-|14|-|TRBJ1-3|TRBV30
TGTGCCCTCCAAGTGGGACACTCTGGAAACACCATATATTTT
CALQVGHSGNTIYF
>-|15|TRBD1|TRBJ1-1|TRBV19
TGTGCCAGTAGTACGCGGACAGGGATGAACACTGAAGCTTTCTTT
CASSTRTGMNTEAFF
>-|15|TRBD2|TRBJ2-2|TRBV10-3
TGTGCCATCAGAACCCGCGGGGGGAACACCGGGGAGCTGTTTTTT
CAIRTRGGNTGELFF
>-|15|TRBD1|TRBJ2-7|TRBV5-6
TGTGCCAGCAGCTTGAACGGCAGGGGGATCTACGAGCAGTACTTC
CASSLNGRGIYEQYF
>once|15|TRBD1|TRBJ2-7|TRBV5-1
TGCGCCAGCAGCCCTCGGGACAGGGGGCGAGACGAGCAGTACTTC
CASSPRDRGRDEQYF
>-|15|TRBD1|TRBJ1-2|TRBV18
TGTGCCAGCTCCCCACGGGACAGACCCAACTATGGCTACACCTTC
CASSPRDRPNYGYTF
>once|17|TRBD2|TRBJ2-3|TRBV7-3
TGTGCCAGCAGCTCCTTGGGAGCGGGGGGATCCACAGATACGCAGTATTTT
CASSSLGAGGSTDTQYF
>-|13|-|TRBJ2-5|TRBV5-6
TGTGCCAGCAGCTTCGTGGGGAGGGAGACCCAGTACTTC
CASSFVGRETQYF
>-|15|-|TRBJ1-5|TRBV5-1
TGCGCCAGCAGCTTGGTCCCGGGGTTGGGTCAGCCCCAGCATTTT
CASSLVPGLGQPQHF
>-|15|-|TRBJ2-6|TRBV7-3
TGTGCCAGCAGCACCCCGGGGGATGGGGCCAACGTCCTGACTTTC
CASSTPGDGANVLTF
>-|15|TRBD1|TRBJ1-4|TRBV25-1
TGTGCCAGCAGTGGGACAGGGATTGCTAATGAAAAACTGTTTTTT
CASSGTGIANEKLFF